This T cell receptor (beta chain) appears in the sequencing data of a study of tumor-infiltrating lymphocytes in primary liver carcinoma. Background on the study: The patient group consisted of men and women aged 30 to 69 years. Each of the samples returned roughly 3.65 to 7.5 million productive TCRbeta reads (a yield similar across tissue types). Study-wide results and limits: Tumor region pairs showed greater overlap than either tumor-adjacent or tumor-blood pairs did.

Germline values: CDR1 ENHRY, CDR2 SYGVKD. V lost 7 bases to trimming and J lost 4 bases; unmatched junction nucleotides: 7. This CDR3 comprises 14 residues. This clonotype was found a few times. What it binds is unknown. Unsorted whole blood served as the source of blood RNA, and germline DNA was extracted as well. Sampling before surgery obtained about 3.9 milliliters of peripheral blood. The investigators made TCR beta cDNA from approximately 0.5 ug total RNA, using a constant-region primer. Libraries covering TCR beta were generated through three nested multiplex PCR rounds (using a slightly modified ARM-PCR). The first two PCR rounds, around 10 cycles each, used TRBV1-TRBV30 forward primers and a C-beta reverse primer. TCRdb fed the multiplex PCR reads into MiXCR, producing one record per CDR3 protein. Of 150,000 to 200,000 distinct CDR3 sequences listed, about 60% were seen once; the top ten hold about 72%.

Source material: peripheral blood. This TCR was recovered from a man aged 40-49 years with primary liver carcinoma and hepatitis B virus infection. The V call is TRBV10-3, the J call TRBJ2-5; 9 bases map to TRBD1. CDR3 nucleotides: TGTGCCATCAACCAAGGGGACAGGGCAGAGACCCAGTACTTC. Protein: CAINQGDRAETQYF.